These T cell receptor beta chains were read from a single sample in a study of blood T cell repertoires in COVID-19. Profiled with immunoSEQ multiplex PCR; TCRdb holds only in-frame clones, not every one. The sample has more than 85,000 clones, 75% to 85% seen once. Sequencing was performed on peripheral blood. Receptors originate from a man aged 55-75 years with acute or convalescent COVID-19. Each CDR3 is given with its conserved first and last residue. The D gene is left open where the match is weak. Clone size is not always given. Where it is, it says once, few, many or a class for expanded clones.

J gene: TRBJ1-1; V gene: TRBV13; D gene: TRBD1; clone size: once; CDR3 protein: CASSPWTGRNSGNTEAFF; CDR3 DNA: TGTGCCAGCAGCCCGTGGACAGGGAGGAATTCGGGGAACACTGAAGCTTTCTTT
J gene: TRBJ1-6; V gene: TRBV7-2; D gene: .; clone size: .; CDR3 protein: CASSLASVNSPLHF; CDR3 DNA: TGTGCCAGCAGCTTAGCGAGCGTCAATTCACCCCTCCACTTT
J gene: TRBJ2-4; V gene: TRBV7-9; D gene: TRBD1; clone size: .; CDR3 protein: CASSEGQGAGNIQYF; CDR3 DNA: TGTGCCAGCAGCGAAGGACAGGGGGCCGGAAACATTCAGTACTTC
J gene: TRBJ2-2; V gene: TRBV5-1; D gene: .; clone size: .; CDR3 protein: CASSLAQVNTGELFF; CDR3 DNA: TGCGCCAGCAGCTTGGCCCAGGTGAACACCGGGGAGCTGTTTTTT
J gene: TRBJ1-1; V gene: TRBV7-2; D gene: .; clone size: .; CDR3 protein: CASSLATVGNTEAFF; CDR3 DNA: TGTGCCAGCAGCTTAGCCACAGTTGGGAACACTGAAGCTTTCTTT
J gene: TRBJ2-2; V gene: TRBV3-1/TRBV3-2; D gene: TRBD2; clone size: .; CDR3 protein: CASSPAGLANTGELFF; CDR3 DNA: TGTGCCAGCAGCCCGGCAGGACTAGCGAATACCGGGGAGCTGTTTTTT
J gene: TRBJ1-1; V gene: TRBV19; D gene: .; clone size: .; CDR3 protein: CASSIPRGGLGLSTEAFF; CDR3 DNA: TGTGCCAGTAGTATCCCCCGGGGGGGTCTGGGCCTGAGCACTGAAGCTTTCTTT
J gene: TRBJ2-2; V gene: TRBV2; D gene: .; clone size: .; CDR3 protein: CASSGFDRRGNTGELFF; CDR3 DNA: TGTGCCAGCAGTGGGTTCGACAGACGAGGGAACACCGGGGAGCTGTTTTTT
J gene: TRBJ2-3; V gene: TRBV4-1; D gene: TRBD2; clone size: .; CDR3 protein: CASSQERRAGGGTDTQYF; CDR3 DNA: TGCGCCAGCAGCCAAGAGAGGAGAGCGGGAGGGGGGACAGATACGCAGTATTTT
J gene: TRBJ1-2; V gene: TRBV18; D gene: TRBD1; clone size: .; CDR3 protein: CASSPRQGDRNGYTF; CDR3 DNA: TGTGCCAGCTCGCCCCGACAGGGGGATAGGAATGGCTACACCTTC
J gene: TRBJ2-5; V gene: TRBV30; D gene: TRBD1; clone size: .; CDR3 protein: CAWSVGQGKETQYF; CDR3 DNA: TGTGCCTGGAGTGTGGGACAGGGGAAAGAGACCCAGTACTTC
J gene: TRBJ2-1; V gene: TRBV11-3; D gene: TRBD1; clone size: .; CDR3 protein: CASSSRTGFNEQFF; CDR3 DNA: TGTGCCAGCAGCTCGCGGACAGGGTTCAATGAGCAGTTCTTC
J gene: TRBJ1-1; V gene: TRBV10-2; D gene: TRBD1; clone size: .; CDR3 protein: CASSEQGGEAFF; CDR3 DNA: TGCGCCAGCAGTGAGCAGGGGGGTGAAGCTTTCTTT
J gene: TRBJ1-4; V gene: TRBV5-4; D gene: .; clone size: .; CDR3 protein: CASSSGAAEKLFF; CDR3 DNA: TGTGCCAGCAGCTCTGGGGCTGCTGAAAAACTGTTTTTT
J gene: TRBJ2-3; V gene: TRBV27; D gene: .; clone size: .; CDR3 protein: CASNPTGRGTDTQYF; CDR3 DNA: TGTGCCAGCAACCCGACAGGTCGGGGTACAGATACGCAGTATTTT
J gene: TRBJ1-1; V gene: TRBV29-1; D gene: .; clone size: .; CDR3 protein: CSVEEVNTEAFF; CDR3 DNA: TGCAGCGTTGAGGAGGTGAACACTGAAGCTTTCTTT
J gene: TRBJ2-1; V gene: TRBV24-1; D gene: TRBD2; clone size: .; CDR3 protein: CATTSGGGGYNEQFF; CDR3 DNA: TGTGCCACCACTAGCGGGGGAGGGGGCTACAATGAGCAGTTCTTC
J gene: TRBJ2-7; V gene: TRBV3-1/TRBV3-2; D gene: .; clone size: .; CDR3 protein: CASSQVNEQYF; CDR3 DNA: TGTGCCAGCAGCCAAGTAAACGAGCAGTACTTC
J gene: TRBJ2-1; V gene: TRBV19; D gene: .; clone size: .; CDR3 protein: CASSIQPKRSTRNEQFF; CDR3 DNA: TGTGCCAGTAGTATCCAACCCAAGCGGTCAACCCGCAATGAGCAGTTCTTC
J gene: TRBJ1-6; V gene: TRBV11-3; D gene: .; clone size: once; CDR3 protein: CASSLGGLPSSYNSPLHF; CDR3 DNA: TGTGCCAGCAGCTTAGGCGGGCTCCCGAGCTCCTATAATTCACCCCTCCACTTT
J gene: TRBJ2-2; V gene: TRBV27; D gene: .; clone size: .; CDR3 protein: CASSLPGFGTGELFF; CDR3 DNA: TGTGCCAGCAGTTTACCCGGGTTTGGCACCGGGGAGCTGTTTTTT
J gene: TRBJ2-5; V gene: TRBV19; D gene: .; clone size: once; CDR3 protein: CASSQAGETQYF; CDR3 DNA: TGTGCCAGTAGTCAAGCCGGGGAGACCCAGTACTTC
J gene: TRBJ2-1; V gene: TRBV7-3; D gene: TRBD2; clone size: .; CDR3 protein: CASSRSGGFGNEQFF; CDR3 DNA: TGTGCCAGCAGTCGGAGCGGGGGTTTCGGGAATGAGCAGTTCTTC
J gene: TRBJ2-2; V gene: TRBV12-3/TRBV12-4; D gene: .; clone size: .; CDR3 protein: CASRKLSTGELFF; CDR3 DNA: TGTGCCAGCAGGAAACTGAGCACCGGGGAGCTGTTTTTT
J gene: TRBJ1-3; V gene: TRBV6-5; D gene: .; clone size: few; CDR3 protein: CASSQLSGNTIYF; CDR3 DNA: TGTGCCAGCAGTCAACTCTCTGGAAACACCATATATTTT
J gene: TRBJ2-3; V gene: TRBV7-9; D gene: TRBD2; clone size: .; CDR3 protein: CASSLDLGRGDTQYF; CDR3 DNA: TGTGCCAGCAGCTTAGACTTGGGGAGGGGAGATACGCAGTATTTT
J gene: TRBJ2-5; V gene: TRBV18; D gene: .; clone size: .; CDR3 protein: CASSPGETQYF; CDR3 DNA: TGTGCCAGCTCACCCGGAGAGACCCAGTACTTC
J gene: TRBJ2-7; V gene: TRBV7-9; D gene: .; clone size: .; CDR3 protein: CASSLPGGYEQYF; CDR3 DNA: TGTGCCAGCAGCTTACCCGGCGGGTACGAGCAGTACTTC
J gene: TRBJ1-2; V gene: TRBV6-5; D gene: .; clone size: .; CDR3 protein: CASSLDSYGYTF; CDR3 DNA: TGTGCCAGCAGTCTTGACAGCTATGGCTACACCTTC
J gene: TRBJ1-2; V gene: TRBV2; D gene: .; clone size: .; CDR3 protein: CASSVREDGYTF; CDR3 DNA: TGTGCCAGCAGTGTGAGGGAGGATGGCTACACCTTC
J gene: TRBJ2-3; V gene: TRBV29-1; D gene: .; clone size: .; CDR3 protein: CSLGLDTQYF; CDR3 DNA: TGCAGCTTAGGACTAGATACGCAGTATTTT
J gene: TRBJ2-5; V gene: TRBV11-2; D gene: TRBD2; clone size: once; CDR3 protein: CAPGVAGDIYETQYF; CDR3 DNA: TGTGCCCCGGGGGTAGCGGGCGATATATATGAGACCCAGTACTTC
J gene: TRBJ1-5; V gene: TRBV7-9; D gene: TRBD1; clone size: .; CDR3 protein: CASSLSGGQPQHF; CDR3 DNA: TGTGCCAGCAGCTTATCAGGGGGCCAGCCCCAGCATTTT
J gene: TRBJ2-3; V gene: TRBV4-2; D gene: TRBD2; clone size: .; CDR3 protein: CASSQAPSGGDTQYF; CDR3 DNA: TGTGCCAGCAGCCAAGCCCCTAGCGGGGGAGATACGCAGTATTTT
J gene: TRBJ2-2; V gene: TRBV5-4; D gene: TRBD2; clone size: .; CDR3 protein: CASSPGGLAGNLEELFF; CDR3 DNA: TGTGCCAGCAGCCCCGGAGGACTAGCGGGGAACTTGGAGGAGCTGTTTTTT
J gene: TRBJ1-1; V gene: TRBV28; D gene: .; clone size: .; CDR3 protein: CASSLRGQAFF; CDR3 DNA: TGTGCCAGCAGTTTACGGGGTCAAGCTTTCTTT
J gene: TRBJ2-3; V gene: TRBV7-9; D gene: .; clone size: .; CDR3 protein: CASSYGTLTSTDTQYF; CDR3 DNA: TGTGCCAGCAGCTACGGGACACTAACTAGCACAGATACGCAGTATTTT
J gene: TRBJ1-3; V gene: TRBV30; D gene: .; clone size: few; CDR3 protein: CAWSRGNTIYF; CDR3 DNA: TGTGCCTGGAGTCGTGGAAACACCATATATTTT
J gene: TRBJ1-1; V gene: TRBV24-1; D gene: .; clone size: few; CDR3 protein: CATSAPGTEAFF; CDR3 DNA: TGTGCCACCAGCGCGCCGGGCACTGAAGCTTTCTTT
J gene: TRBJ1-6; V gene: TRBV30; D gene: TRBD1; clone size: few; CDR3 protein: CAWSLRDRGPRLHF; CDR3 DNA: TGTGCCTGGAGTCTTCGGGACAGGGGGCCTAGACTCCACTTT
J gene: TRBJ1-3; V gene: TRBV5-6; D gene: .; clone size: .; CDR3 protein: CASSLGSLDTIYF; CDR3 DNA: TGTGCCAGCAGCTTGGGGAGCCTGGACACCATATATTTT
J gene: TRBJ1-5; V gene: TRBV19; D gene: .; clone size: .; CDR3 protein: CASSEAAPNQPQHF; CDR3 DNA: TGTGCCAGTAGTGAGGCAGCTCCAAATCAGCCCCAGCATTTT
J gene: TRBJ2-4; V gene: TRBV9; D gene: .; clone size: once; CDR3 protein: CASSDRENIQYF; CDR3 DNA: TGTGCCAGCAGCGACAGGGAAAACATTCAGTACTTC
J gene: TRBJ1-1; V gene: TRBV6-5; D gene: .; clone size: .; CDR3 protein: CASTGGRATEAFF; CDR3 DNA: TGTGCCAGCACGGGGGGCAGGGCTACTGAAGCTTTCTTT
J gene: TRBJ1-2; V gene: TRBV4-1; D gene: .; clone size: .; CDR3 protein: CASSRSLVGRTNYGYTF; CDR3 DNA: TGCGCCAGCAGCCGCTCTCTGGTCGGCAGGACTAACTATGGCTACACCTTC
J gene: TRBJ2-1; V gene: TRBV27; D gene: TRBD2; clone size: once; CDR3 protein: CASSRLAGANNEQFF; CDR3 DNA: TGTGCCAGCAGTCGTCTAGCGGGAGCGAACAATGAGCAGTTCTTC
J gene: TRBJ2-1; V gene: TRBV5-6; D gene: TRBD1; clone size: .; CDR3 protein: CASRKDRTDEQFF; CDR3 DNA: TGTGCCAGCAGAAAGGACAGGACCGATGAGCAGTTCTTC
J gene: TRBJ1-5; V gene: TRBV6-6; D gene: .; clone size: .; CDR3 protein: CASSRYRDLQYSNQPQHF; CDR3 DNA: TGTGCCAGCAGTCGCTATCGGGATTTACAATATAGCAATCAGCCCCAGCATTTT
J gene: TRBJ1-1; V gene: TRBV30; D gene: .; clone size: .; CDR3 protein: CAAGGNTEAFF; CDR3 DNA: TGTGCCGCCGGGGGGAACACTGAAGCTTTCTTT
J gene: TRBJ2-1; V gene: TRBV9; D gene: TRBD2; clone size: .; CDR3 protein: CASSVESGGARQFF; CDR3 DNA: TGTGCCAGCAGCGTAGAAAGCGGGGGGGCCAGGCAGTTCTTC
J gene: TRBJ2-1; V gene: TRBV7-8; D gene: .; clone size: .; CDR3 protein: CASSFGRQGYNEQFF; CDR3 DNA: TGTGCCAGCAGCTTCGGGCGGCAGGGATACAATGAGCAGTTCTTC
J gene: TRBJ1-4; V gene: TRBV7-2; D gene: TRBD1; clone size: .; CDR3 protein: CASSLGQGASEKLFF; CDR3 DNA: TGTGCCAGCAGCCTGGGACAGGGAGCAAGTGAAAAACTGTTTTTT
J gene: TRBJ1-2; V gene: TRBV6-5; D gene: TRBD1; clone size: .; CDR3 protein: CASSRGQGAGYTF; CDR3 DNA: TGTGCCAGCAGCCGGGGACAGGGGGCTGGCTACACCTTC
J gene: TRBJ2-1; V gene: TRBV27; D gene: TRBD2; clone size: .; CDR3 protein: CASSSWTSIGQFF; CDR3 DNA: TGTGCCAGCAGTTCTTGGACTAGTATAGGGCAGTTCTTC
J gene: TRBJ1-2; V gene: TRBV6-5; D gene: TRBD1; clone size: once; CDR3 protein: CASSTGVYNYGYTF; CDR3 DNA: TGTGCCAGCAGTACAGGGGTGTATAACTATGGCTACACCTTC
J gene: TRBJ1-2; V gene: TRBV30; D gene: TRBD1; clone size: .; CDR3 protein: CAWSRGPNYGYTF; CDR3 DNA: TGTGCCTGGAGTAGGGGGCCCAACTATGGCTACACCTTC
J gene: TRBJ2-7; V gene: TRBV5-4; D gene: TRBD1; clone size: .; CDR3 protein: CASSLGDRAEQYF; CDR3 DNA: TGTGCCAGCAGCTTGGGGGACAGGGCCGAGCAGTACTTC